The present entry profiles one T cell receptor beta chain with its context. The antigen is undetermined. Profiled with immunoSEQ multiplex PCR; TCRdb holds only in-frame clones, not every one. The sample contains 20,000 to 25,000 clones, 83% of which appear only once. This entry belongs to a study of OX40 agonist ivuxolimab in advanced cancers. Study-wide background: Cancers in dose escalation were hepatocellular, melanoma, renal cell and head and neck.

Study-level findings and limits: Doses of 0.1 to 3.0 mg/kg were accompanied by clonal expansion of CD4+ and CD8+ blood T cells by week 6.

Exclusion of a patient followed from autoimmune disease history or systemic immunosuppression. CDR3 length: 15 residues. Losses at the gene ends were 6 bases for V and 4 bases for J; bases not matched to a gene: 9. Germline-derived CDR1 and CDR2 are SGHAT and FQDESV (reference sequence). The starting material was CD4+ or CD8+ T cells sorted from blood, obtained in a trial of the OX40 agonist ivuxolimab. This sequence joins TRBV11-1 and TRBJ2-3; 8 nucleotides line up with TRBD2. The TCR comes from an adult with an advanced solid tumor such as melanoma, head and neck, liver or kidney cancer. This CDR3 is CASRPGFGGADTQYF. CDR3 bases: TGTGCCAGCAGGCCGGGGTTCGGGGGGGCAGATACGCAGTATTTT.